This is a list of T cell receptor beta chains from one sample in a study of T cells in Graves' hyperthyroidism and ophthalmopathy. Using its own MiXCR run on the multiplex PCR reads, TCRdb lists one record per CDR3 protein. The sample holds under 550,000 distinct CDR3 sequences, roughly 13% seen once. The sequencing input was blood. The origin of the receptors is a woman between 18 and 29 years old with Graves' hyperthyroidism. CDR3s leave out the opening cysteine and the closing phenylalanine or tryptophan. A D gene is named only where the DNA matches it firmly.

d_call: TRBD2; j_call: TRBJ2-2; v_call: TRBV19; cdr3_aa: ASRGAGLAGATGELF
d_call: .; j_call: TRBJ1-2; v_call: TRBV7-9; cdr3_aa: ASSLGQHYGYT
d_call: .; j_call: TRBJ2-4; v_call: TRBV18; cdr3_aa: ASSPLAEGNIQY
d_call: .; j_call: TRBJ2-2; v_call: TRBV7-3; cdr3_aa: ASSLTGLTTNTGELF
d_call: TRBD1; j_call: TRBJ1-1; v_call: TRBV28; cdr3_aa: ASSPWDRGGTEAF
d_call: .; j_call: TRBJ1-1; v_call: TRBV28; cdr3_aa: ASTLRPGNTEAF
d_call: .; j_call: TRBJ1-1; v_call: TRBV7-9; cdr3_aa: ASSLENEAF
d_call: .; j_call: TRBJ2-5; v_call: TRBV20-1; cdr3_aa: SATTGLRVQETQY
d_call: TRBD1; j_call: TRBJ2-7; v_call: TRBV7-3; cdr3_aa: ASSEDRGLTYEQY
d_call: .; j_call: TRBJ1-5; v_call: TRBV7-2; cdr3_aa: ASSLVGSYSNQPQH
d_call: .; j_call: TRBJ2-7; v_call: TRBV11-2; cdr3_aa: ASSLPGFPRAAYEQY
d_call: .; j_call: TRBJ1-5; v_call: TRBV20-1; cdr3_aa: SARDRGGSNQPQH
d_call: .; j_call: TRBJ2-7; v_call: TRBV4-2; cdr3_aa: ASSQGTRSGAYEQY
d_call: .; j_call: TRBJ2-7; v_call: TRBV7-9; cdr3_aa: ASSLAGLTYEQY
d_call: .; j_call: TRBJ2-3; v_call: TRBV11-3; cdr3_aa: ASSLSGAVDTQY
d_call: TRBD2; j_call: TRBJ2-7; v_call: TRBV12-3/TRBV12-4; cdr3_aa: ASSATAGLAGIYEQY
d_call: TRBD1; j_call: TRBJ1-1; v_call: TRBV12-3/TRBV12-4; cdr3_aa: ASSPDRGHSTEAF
d_call: .; j_call: TRBJ1-1; v_call: TRBV15; cdr3_aa: ATSREGGGNTEAF
d_call: TRBD1; j_call: TRBJ2-7; v_call: TRBV4-2; cdr3_aa: ASSQDEGTGGYEQY
d_call: TRBD2; j_call: TRBJ2-7; v_call: TRBV7-8; cdr3_aa: ASSLGLAGVLIYEQY
d_call: TRBD2; j_call: TRBJ2-2; v_call: TRBV27; cdr3_aa: ASSPTSGTGELF
d_call: TRBD1; j_call: TRBJ1-2; v_call: TRBV12-3/TRBV12-4; cdr3_aa: ASSRDRLYGYT
d_call: TRBD1; j_call: TRBJ2-1; v_call: TRBV6-1; cdr3_aa: ASTDRGKSEQF
d_call: TRBD1; j_call: TRBJ2-7; v_call: TRBV15; cdr3_aa: ATSRDLGQAAYEQY
d_call: TRBD2; j_call: TRBJ2-3; v_call: TRBV2; cdr3_aa: ASTLGLASTDTQY
d_call: TRBD1; j_call: TRBJ1-2; v_call: TRBV11-2; cdr3_aa: ASSQTGSSGYT
d_call: .; j_call: TRBJ2-3; v_call: TRBV7-9; cdr3_aa: ASSFRDFTDTQY
d_call: TRBD2; j_call: TRBJ2-3; v_call: TRBV12-3/TRBV12-4; cdr3_aa: ASSLAEKVADTQY
d_call: .; j_call: TRBJ2-7; v_call: TRBV20-1; cdr3_aa: SAKDREPYEQY
d_call: TRBD2; j_call: TRBJ2-1; v_call: TRBV11-2; cdr3_aa: ASRPRLAGGPNEQF
d_call: TRBD1; j_call: TRBJ2-1; v_call: TRBV6-2/TRBV6-3; cdr3_aa: ASSDRGRNLYNEQF
d_call: .; j_call: TRBJ1-2; v_call: TRBV2; cdr3_aa: ASRTKNCT
d_call: TRBD2; j_call: TRBJ2-3; v_call: TRBV4-1; cdr3_aa: ASSPSLLAGTDTQY
d_call: TRBD2; j_call: TRBJ2-3; v_call: TRBV27; cdr3_aa: ASRDLAGGADTQY
d_call: TRBD2; j_call: TRBJ2-1; v_call: TRBV7-9; cdr3_aa: ASSPPGTSGRFRQF
d_call: TRBD1; j_call: TRBJ1-1; v_call: TRBV18; cdr3_aa: ASSPGQGLQNTEAF
d_call: .; j_call: TRBJ1-5; v_call: TRBV6-1; cdr3_aa: ASSENRQYSNQPQH
d_call: .; j_call: TRBJ2-1; v_call: TRBV19; cdr3_aa: ASRLEGAGSSYNEQF
d_call: .; j_call: TRBJ2-7; v_call: TRBV20-1; cdr3_aa: SVKRGVSYEQY
d_call: .; j_call: TRBJ1-5; v_call: TRBV28; cdr3_aa: ASRLRGYSNQPQH
d_call: TRBD1; j_call: TRBJ1-5; v_call: TRBV27; cdr3_aa: ASSLYRGSQPQH
d_call: .; j_call: TRBJ2-7; v_call: TRBV28; cdr3_aa: ASSLRGEQY
d_call: .; j_call: TRBJ1-1; v_call: TRBV5-1; cdr3_aa: ASSLEGSETF
d_call: .; j_call: TRBJ2-2; v_call: TRBV12-5; cdr3_aa: ASGSTTDTGELF
d_call: .; j_call: TRBJ2-3; v_call: TRBV7-8; cdr3_aa: ASSLVGGGGDTQY
d_call: .; j_call: TRBJ2-6; v_call: TRBV29-1; cdr3_aa: SASGNSGANVLT
d_call: TRBD2; j_call: TRBJ2-5; v_call: TRBV5-5; cdr3_aa: ASSLEGGGLAETQY
d_call: .; j_call: TRBJ2-4; v_call: TRBV7-2; cdr3_aa: ASSLESRAENIQY
d_call: TRBD2; j_call: TRBJ2-5; v_call: TRBV10-3; cdr3_aa: ASCGSGQETQY
d_call: TRBD2; j_call: TRBJ2-5; v_call: TRBV15; cdr3_aa: ATSTLAGMETQY
d_call: TRBD1; j_call: TRBJ1-2; v_call: TRBV29-1; cdr3_aa: SVDSGQGAGNYGYT
d_call: .; j_call: TRBJ1-1; v_call: TRBV6-1; cdr3_aa: ASSPGLTNTEAF
d_call: .; j_call: TRBJ1-5; v_call: TRBV7-8; cdr3_aa: ASSLAAVYQPQH
d_call: TRBD1; j_call: TRBJ1-4; v_call: TRBV5-6; cdr3_aa: ASSETGGVREKLF
d_call: .; j_call: TRBJ2-3; v_call: TRBV20-1; cdr3_aa: SARLPGLRTDTQY
d_call: TRBD2; j_call: TRBJ2-3; v_call: TRBV2; cdr3_aa: ASSRLAGRGRTDTQY
d_call: .; j_call: TRBJ2-7; v_call: TRBV10-2; cdr3_aa: ASSDVVGNEQY